The T cell receptor (beta chain) described here comes from a study of blood T cell repertoires in COVID-19. Study overall: T cells, B-cell-depleted T cells, or PBMCs supplied cDNA or gDNA.

As originally analysed: Reference gene primer amplification gave nucleated cell count estimates. Some clones are missing from TCRdb's copy, which holds only in-frame ones; the method was immunoSEQ multiplex PCR. The V and J calls and clone size come from that table; D and trimming were worked out from the DNA. The top ten hold 9.5% to 12% of the sample, which has about 130,000 clones, about 89% seen once. Germline V gene data show CDR1 as SGHNT and CDR2 as YYREEE (reference sequence). This CDR3 has 15 residues. V lost 2 bases to trimming and J lost 0 bases, with 9 bases between them. Patients from Seattle were sampled longitudinally, starting during active infection.

Source material: peripheral blood. The clonotype was recovered from a woman between 65 and 79 years old with COVID-19, enrolled during active disease. The chain uses TRBV5-4 and TRBJ1-5; perhaps TRBD1 as D (6 bases). DNA for the CDR3: TGTGCCAGCAGCTTTGGGGGCGGTAGCAATCAGCCCCAGCATTTT. It is translated as CASSFGGGSNQPQHF.